The clone carrying this TCR beta chain was seen just once. This specimen belongs to a study of blood T cell repertoires in COVID-19. Across the study: Acute and convalescent COVID-19 samples came from the United States, Italy and Spain.

The authors' processing: Amplification with reference gene primers provided the estimates of nucleated cell counts. Profiled with immunoSEQ multiplex PCR; TCRdb holds only in-frame clones, not every one. V and J calls and clone size are given by that table; D and trimming were obtained from the DNA. The table has 130,000 to 150,000 clones, approximately 80% seen once; the top ten hold roughly 8.3%. Specimen: peripheral blood. The clonotype was recovered from a woman of 80 years or more in a cohort sampled during active or convalescent COVID-19.

This chain's CDR3 is CASSKSMNTEAFF. The CDR3 DNA is TGTGCCAGCAGTAAGAGCATGAACACTGAAGCTTTCTTT. The chain uses TRBV12-3 or TRBV12-4 and TRBJ1-1, with unresolved D. CDR3 size: 13 residues. Trimming shortened V by 5 bases and J by 0 bases, and 7 bases separated the two germline ends.